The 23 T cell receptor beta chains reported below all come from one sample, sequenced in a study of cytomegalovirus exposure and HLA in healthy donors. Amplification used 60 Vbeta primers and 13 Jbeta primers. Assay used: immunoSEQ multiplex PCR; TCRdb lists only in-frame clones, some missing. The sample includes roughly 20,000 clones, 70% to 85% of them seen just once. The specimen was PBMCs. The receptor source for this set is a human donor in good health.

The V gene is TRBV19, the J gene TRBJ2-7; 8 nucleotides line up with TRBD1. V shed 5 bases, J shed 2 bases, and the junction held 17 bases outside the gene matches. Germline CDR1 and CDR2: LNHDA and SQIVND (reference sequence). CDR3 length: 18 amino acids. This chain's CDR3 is CASSQEGSRQGWPYEQYF. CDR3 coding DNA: TGTGCCAGTAGTCAGGAGGGATCGAGACAGGGGTGGCCCTACGAGCAGTACTTC.

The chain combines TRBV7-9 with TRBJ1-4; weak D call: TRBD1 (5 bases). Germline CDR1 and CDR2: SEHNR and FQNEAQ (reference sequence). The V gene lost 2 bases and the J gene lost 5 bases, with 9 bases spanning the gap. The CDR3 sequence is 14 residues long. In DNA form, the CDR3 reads TGTGCCAGCAGCTTATACGGGGGGAATGAAAAACTGTTTTTT. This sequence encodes CASSLYGGNEKLFF.

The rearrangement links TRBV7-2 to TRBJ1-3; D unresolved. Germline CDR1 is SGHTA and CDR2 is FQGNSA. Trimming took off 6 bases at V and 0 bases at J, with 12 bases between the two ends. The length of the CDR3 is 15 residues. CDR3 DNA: TGTGCCAGCAGACTCGCTGGGCGCTCTGGAAACACCATATATTTT. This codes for CASRLAGRSGNTIYF.

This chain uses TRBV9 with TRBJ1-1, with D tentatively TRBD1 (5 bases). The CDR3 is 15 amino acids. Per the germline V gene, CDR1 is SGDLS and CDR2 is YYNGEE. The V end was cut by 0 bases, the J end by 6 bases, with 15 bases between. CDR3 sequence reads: CASSVGGIREPEAFF. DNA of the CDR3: TGTGCCAGCAGCGTAGGGGGGATCCGGGAGCCTGAAGCTTTCTTT. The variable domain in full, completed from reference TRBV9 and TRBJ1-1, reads DSGVTQTPKHLITATGQRVTLRCSPRSGDLSVYWYQQSLDQGLQFLIQYYNGEERAKGNILERFSAQQFPDLHSELNLSSLELGDSALYFCASSVGGIREPEAFFGQGTRLTVV.

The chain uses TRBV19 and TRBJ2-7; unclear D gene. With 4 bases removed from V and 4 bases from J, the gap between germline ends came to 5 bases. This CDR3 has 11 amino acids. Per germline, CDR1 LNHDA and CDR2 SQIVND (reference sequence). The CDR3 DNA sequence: TGTGCCAGTAGTAACGGGTACGAGCAGTACTTC. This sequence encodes CASSNGYEQYF.

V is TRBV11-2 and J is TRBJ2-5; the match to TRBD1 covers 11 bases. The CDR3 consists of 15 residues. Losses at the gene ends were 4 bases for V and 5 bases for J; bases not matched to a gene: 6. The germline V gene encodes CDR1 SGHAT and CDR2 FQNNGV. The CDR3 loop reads CASSSGTGGMETQYF. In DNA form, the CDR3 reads TGTGCCAGCAGCTCCGGGACAGGGGGGATGGAGACCCAGTACTTC.

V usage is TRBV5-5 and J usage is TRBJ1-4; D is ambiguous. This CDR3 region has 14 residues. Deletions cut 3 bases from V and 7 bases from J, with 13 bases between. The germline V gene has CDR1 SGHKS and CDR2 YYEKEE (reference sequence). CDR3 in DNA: TGTGCCAGCAGCTCCGGGATCTCGGGTGAAAAACTGTTTTTT. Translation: CASSSGISGEKLFF.

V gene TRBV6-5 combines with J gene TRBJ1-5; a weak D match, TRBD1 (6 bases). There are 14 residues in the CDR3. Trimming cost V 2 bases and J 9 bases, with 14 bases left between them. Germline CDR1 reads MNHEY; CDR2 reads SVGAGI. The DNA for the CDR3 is TGTGCCAGCAGTTACAGGGGAGGGGGAGGGCCCCAGCATTTT. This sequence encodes CASSYRGGGGPQHF.

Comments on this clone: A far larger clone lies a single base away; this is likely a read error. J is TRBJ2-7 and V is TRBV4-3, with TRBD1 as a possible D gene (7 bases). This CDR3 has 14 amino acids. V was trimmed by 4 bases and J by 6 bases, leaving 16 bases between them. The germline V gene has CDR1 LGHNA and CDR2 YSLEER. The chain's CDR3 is CASSRGDSASEQYF. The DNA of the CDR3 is TGCGCCAGCAGCCGCGGGGACAGTGCCTCCGAGCAGTACTTC.

This chain's CDR3 is CASSPQQGQLYGYTF. The CDR3 nucleotides read TGTGCCAGCAGCCCCCAACAGGGTCAGCTCTATGGCTACACCTTC. J is TRBJ1-2 and V is TRBV9; TRBD1 might be the D (6 bases). CDR3 size: 15 residues. Trimming cost V 4 bases and J 4 bases, with 17 bases left between them. Germline CDR1 reads SGDLS; CDR2 reads YYNGEE.

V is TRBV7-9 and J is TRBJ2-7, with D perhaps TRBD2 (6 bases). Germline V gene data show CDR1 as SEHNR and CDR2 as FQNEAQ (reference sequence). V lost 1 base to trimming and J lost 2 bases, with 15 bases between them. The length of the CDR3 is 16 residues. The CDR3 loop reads CASSLGGREGTYEQYF. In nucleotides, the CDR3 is TGTGCCAGCAGCTTAGGAGGGCGGGAAGGGACCTACGAGCAGTACTTC.

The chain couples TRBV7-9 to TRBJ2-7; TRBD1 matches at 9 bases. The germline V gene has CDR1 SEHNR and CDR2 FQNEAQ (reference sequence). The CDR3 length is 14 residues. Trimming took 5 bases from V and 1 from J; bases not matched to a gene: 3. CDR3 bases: TGTGCCAGCAGCGACAGGGGGGCTTCCTACGAGCAGTACTTC. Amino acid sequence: CASSDRGASYEQYF.

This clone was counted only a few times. This CDR3 is CASRPGLNTGELFF. The CDR3 DNA sequence: TGTGCCAGCAGGCCGGGACTTAACACCGGGGAGCTGTTTTTT. This chain connects TRBV7-2 to TRBJ2-2; possibly TRBD2 for D (6 bases). Germline lookup yields CDR1 SGHTA and CDR2 FQGNSA. V was clipped by 6 bases and J by 2 bases, with 10 bases between them. This CDR3 has 14 amino acids. The variable domain in full, completed from reference TRBV7-2 and TRBJ2-2, reads GAGVSQSPSNKVTEKGKDVELRCDPISGHTALYWYRQSLGQGLEFLIYFQGNSAPDKSGLPSDRFSAERTGGSVSTLTIQRTQQEDSAVYLCASRPGLNTGELFFGEGSRLTVL.

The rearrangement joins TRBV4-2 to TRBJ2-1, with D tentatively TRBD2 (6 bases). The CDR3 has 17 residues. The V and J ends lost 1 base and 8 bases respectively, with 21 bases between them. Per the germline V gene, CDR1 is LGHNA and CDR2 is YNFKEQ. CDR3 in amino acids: CASSQGGGTSGVDEQFF. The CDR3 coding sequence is TGTGCCAGCAGCCAAGGAGGCGGGACCTCGGGGGTGGATGAGCAGTTCTTC.

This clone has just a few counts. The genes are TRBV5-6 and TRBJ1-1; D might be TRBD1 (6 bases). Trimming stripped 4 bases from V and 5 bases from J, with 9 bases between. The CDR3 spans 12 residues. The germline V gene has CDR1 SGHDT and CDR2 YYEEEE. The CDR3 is CASSLTGTEAFF. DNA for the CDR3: TGTGCCAGCAGCCTGACAGGTACTGAAGCTTTCTTT.

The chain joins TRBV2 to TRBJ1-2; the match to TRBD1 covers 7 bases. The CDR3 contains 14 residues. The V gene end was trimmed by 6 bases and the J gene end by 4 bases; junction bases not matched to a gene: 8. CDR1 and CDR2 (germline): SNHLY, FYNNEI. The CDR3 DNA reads TGTGCCAGCAGAGCGCCGGGACAGATCTATGGCTACACCTTC. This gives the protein CASRAPGQIYGYTF.

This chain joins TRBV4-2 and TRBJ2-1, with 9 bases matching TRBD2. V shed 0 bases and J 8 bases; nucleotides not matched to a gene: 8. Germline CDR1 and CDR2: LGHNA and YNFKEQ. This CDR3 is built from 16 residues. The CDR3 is CASSQDLAGVGDEQFF. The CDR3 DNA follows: TGTGCCAGCAGCCAAGATTTAGCGGGGGTAGGCGATGAGCAGTTCTTC.

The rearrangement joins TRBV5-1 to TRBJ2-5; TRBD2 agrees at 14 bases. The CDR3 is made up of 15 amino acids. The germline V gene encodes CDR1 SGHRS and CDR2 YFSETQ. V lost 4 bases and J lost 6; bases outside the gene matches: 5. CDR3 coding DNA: TGCGCCAGCAGCCCGACTAGCGGGGGGGCGCAGACCCAGTACTTC. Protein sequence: CASSPTSGGAQTQYF.

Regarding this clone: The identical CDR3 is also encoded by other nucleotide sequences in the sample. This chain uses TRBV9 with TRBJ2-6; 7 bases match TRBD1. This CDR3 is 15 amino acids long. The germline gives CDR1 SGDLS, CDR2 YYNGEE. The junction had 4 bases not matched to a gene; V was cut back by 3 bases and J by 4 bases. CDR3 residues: CASSAQGSGANVLTF. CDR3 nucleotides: TGTGCCAGCAGCGCACAGGGGAGCGGGGCCAACGTCCTGACTTTC.

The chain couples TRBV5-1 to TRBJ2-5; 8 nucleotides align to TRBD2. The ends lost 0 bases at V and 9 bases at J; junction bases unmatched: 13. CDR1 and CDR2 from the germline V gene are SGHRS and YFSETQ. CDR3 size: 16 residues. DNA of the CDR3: TGCGCCAGCAGCTTGGGCCCAGCGGGGGCCGCAGGGGCCCAGTACTTC. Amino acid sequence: CASSLGPAGAAGAQYF.

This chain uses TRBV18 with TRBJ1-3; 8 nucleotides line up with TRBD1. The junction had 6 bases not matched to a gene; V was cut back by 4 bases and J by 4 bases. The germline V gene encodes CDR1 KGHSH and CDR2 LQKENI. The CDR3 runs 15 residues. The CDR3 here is CASSHDTGGGNTIYF. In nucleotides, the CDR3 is TGTGCCAGCTCACACGACACAGGGGGAGGAAACACCATATATTTT.

CDR3 loop: CASSLRGSYEQYF. CDR3 nucleotides: TGTGCCAGCAGCTTAAGGGGCTCCTACGAGCAGTACTTC. The genes are TRBV7-7 and TRBJ2-7, with a tentative D call TRBD1 (5 bases). Germline loops: CDR1 SSHAT, CDR2 FNYEAQ (reference sequence). The CDR3 length is 13 residues. V dropped 2 bases and J dropped 0 bases, with 5 bases sitting between them.

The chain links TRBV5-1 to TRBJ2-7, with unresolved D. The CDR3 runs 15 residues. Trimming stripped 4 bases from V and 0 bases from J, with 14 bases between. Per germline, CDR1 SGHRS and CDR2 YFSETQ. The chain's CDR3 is CASSPTSTYSYEQYF. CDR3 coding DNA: TGCGCCAGCAGCCCCACAAGTACGTACTCCTACGAGCAGTACTTC.